The 9 T cell receptor beta chains below were found in one sample sequenced in a study of blood T cell repertoires in COVID-19. The repertoire was sequenced with immunoSEQ multiplex PCR; TCRdb's copy has only in-frame clones and lacks some. The sample lists hundreds of thousands of clones, 87% occurring once. Sequenced material: PBMCs or T cells enriched from blood (not recorded which). The origin of the receptors is a man aged 35 to 55 in a cohort exposed to, infected with or recovered from COVID-19 (not recorded which).

The chain's CDR3 is CASGLELGGSYEQYF. The CDR3 DNA is TGTGCTAGTGGTTTGGAGTTGGGGGGGTCCTACGAGCAGTACTTC. This sequence joins TRBV12-5 and TRBJ2-7, with 7 positions matching TRBD2. The V gene's germline CDR1 is LGHNT and CDR2 FRNRAP. CDR3 size: 15 residues. V lost 1 base, J lost 1 base, and 4 bases stayed unmatched.

The chain links TRBV19 to TRBJ2-7; 14 nucleotides line up with TRBD2. V shed 5 bases and J 6 bases; nucleotides not matched to a gene: 6. The CDR3 length is 15 residues. Per germline, CDR1 LNHDA and CDR2 SQIVND (reference sequence). The CDR3 coding sequence is TGTGCCAGTAGTGGACCGGGACTAGCGGGAGCCGAGCAGTACTTC. It encodes CASSGPGLAGAEQYF. The variable domain in full, completed from reference TRBV19 and TRBJ2-7, reads DGGITQSPKYLFRKEGQNVTLSCEQNLNHDAMYWYRQDPGQGLRLIYYSQIVNDFQKGDIAEGYSVSREKKESFPLTVTSAQKNPTAFYLCASSGPGLAGAEQYFGPGTRLTVT.

V is TRBV5-1 and J is TRBJ2-3; 9 bases line up with TRBD2. In germline, CDR1 is SGHRS, CDR2 YFSETQ. The CDR3 spans 17 residues. Trimming cost V 3 bases and J 1 base; bases outside gene matches: 9. The CDR3, as DNA: TGCGCCAGCAGCTCCCGGGGGCGGGAGGGCGGCACAGATACGCAGTATTTT. Amino acid sequence: CASSSRGREGGTDTQYF.

This clone has only a few counts. J is TRBJ1-2 and V is TRBV27; no clear D gene. V lost 6 bases and J lost 2, with 10 bases in between. The CDR3 totals 13 residues. Germline-derived CDR1 and CDR2 are MNHEY and SMNVEV (reference sequence). In nucleotides, the CDR3 is TGTGCCAGCAGATCCACAGAAAACTATGGCTACACCTTC. This gives the protein CASRSTENYGYTF.

J is TRBJ2-3 and V is TRBV15; TRBD2 is a possible D gene (5 bases). The CDR3 is 16 residues long. The V and J ends lost 5 bases and 0 bases respectively, with 15 bases between them. The germline V gene encodes CDR1 LNHNV and CDR2 YYDKDF (reference sequence). In DNA form, the CDR3 reads TGTGCCACCAGCTCATCCTTTCTAGCTAGCACAGATACGCAGTATTTT. This translates into CATSSSFLASTDTQYF.

The J gene is TRBJ1-1, the V gene TRBV27, with a possible D match to TRBD1 (5 bases). The V end was cut by 4 bases, the J end by 10 bases, with 19 bases between. Germline loops: CDR1 MNHEY, CDR2 SMNVEV (reference sequence). The length of the CDR3 is 14 residues. CDR3 in amino acids: CASSYRRDSARAFF. The CDR3 bases are TGTGCCAGCAGTTATCGCCGCGACAGCGCGAGAGCTTTCTTT.

The chain carries TRBV7-9 and TRBJ2-7, with 8 bases identical to TRBD2. The CDR3 is made up of 15 amino acids. Germline CDR1 and CDR2: SEHNR and FQNEAQ (reference sequence). V trimming: 4 bases; J trimming: 5 bases; junction bases outside the gene matches: 10. The CDR3 is CASSYLSGGPDEQYF. Here the CDR3 DNA reads TGTGCCAGCAGCTATCTGTCGGGAGGGCCCGACGAGCAGTACTTC. Variable domain in full (rest from reference TRBV7-9 and TRBJ2-7): DTGVSQNPRHKITKRGQNVTFRCDPISEHNRLYWYRQTLGQGPEFLTYFQNEAQLEKSRLLSDRFSAERPKGSFSTLEIQRTEQGDSAMYLCASSYLSGGPDEQYFGPGTRLTVT.

This clone showed up just once. The rearrangement links TRBV18 to TRBJ2-7; maybe TRBD2 (6 bases). The germline V gene has CDR1 KGHSH and CDR2 LQKENI. The CDR3 has 15 residues. Trimming pared 3 bases from V and 4 bases from J, leaving 16 bases between. The CDR3, as DNA: TGTGCCAGCTCACCGCCTACGGGAGAGAAGTACGAGCAGTACTTC. Translation: CASSPPTGEKYEQYF.

V is TRBV6-6 and J is TRBJ2-1; D is possibly TRBD1 (5 bases). The CDR3 covers 12 residues. Per the germline V gene, CDR1 is MNHNY and CDR2 is SVGAGI (reference sequence). V lost 5 bases to trimming and J lost 6 bases, with 8 bases between them. The CDR3 DNA sequence: TGTGCCAGCAGTGCGACAGTCAATGAGCAGTTCTTC. Protein sequence: CASSATVNEQFF.